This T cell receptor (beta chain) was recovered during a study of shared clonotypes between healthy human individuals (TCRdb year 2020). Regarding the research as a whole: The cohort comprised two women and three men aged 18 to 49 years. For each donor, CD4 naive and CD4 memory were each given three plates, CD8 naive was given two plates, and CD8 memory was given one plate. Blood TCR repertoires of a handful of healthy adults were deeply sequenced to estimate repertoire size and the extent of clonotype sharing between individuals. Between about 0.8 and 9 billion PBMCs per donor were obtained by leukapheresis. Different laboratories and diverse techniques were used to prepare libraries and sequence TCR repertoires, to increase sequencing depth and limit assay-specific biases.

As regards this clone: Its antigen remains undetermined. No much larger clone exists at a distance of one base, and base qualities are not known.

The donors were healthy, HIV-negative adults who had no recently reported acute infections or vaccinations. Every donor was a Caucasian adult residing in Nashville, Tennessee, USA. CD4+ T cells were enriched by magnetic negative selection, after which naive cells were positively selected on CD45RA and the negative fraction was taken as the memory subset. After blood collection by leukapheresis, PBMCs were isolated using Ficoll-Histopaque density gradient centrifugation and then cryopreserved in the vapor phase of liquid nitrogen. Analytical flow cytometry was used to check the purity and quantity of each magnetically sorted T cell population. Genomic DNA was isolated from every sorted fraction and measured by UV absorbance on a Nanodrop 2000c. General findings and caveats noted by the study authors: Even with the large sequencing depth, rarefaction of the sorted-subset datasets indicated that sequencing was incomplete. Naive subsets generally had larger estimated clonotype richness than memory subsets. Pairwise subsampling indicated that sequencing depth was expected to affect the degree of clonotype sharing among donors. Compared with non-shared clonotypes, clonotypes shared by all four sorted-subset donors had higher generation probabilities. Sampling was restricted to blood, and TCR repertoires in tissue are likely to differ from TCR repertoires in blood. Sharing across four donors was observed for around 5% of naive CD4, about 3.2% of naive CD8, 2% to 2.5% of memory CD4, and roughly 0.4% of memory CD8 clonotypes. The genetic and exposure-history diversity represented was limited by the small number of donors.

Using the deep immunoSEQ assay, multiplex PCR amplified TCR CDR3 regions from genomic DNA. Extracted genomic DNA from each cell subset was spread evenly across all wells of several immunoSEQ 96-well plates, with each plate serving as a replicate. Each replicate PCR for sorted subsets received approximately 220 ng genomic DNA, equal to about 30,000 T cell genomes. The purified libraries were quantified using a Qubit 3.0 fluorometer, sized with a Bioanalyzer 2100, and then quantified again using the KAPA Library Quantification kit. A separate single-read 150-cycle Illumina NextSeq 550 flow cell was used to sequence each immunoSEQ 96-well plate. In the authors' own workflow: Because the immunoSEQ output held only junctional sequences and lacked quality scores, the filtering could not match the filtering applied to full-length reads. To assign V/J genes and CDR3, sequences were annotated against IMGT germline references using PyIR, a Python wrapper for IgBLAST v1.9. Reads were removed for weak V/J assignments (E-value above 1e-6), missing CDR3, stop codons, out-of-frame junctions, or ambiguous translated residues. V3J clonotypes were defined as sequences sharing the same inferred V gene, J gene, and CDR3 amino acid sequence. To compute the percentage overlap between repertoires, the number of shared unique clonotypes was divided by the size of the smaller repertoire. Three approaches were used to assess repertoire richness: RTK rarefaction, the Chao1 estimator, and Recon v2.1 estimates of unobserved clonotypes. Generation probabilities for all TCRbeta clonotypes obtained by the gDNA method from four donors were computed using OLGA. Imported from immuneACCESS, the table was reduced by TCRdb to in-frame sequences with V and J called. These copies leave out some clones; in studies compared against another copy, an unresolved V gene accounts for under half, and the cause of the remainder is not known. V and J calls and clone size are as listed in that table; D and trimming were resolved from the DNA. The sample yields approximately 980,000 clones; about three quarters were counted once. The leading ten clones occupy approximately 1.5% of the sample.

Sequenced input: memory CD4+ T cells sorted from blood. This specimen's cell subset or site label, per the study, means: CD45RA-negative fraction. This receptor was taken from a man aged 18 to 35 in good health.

The DNA sequence follows: TGTGCCTGGAGTGTAGGGACGAACACTGAAGCTTTCTTT. Its translation is CAWSVGTNTEAFF. The V gene is TRBV30 and the J gene is TRBJ1-1, and perhaps TRBD1 as D gene, on 5 matching bases. The germline ends are 6 bases apart after V is trimmed by 0 bases and J by 1 base. From a lookup of the germline V gene (reference sequence), CDR1 and CDR2 are GTSNPN and SVGIG. Counted from cysteine to phenylalanine, this CDR3 has 13 amino acids. Only the CDR3 DNA is retained, 39 bases long and in frame from the first base.